Presented here are 9 T cell receptor beta chains from one specimen sequenced in a study of siplizumab effects on memory and regulatory T cells. Profiled with immunoSEQ multiplex PCR; TCRdb holds only in-frame clones, not every one. The sample has 70,000 to 95,000 clones; approximately 97% are singletons. The material sequenced was naive CD4+ T cells sorted from blood. Source of these receptors: a human donor in good health.

A single count supports this clone. The rearrangement links TRBV6-6 to TRBJ2-1; 7 bases are a match to TRBD1. Germline CDR1 reads MNHNY; CDR2 reads SVGAGI (reference sequence). This CDR3 contains 14 residues. After removal of 7 bases from V and 6 bases from J, the junction contained 9 bases not matched to a gene. CDR3 residues: CASTQRTGVNEQFF. The CDR3 DNA reads TGTGCCAGCACTCAAAGAACAGGGGTCAATGAGCAGTTCTTC.

About this clone itself: Other DNA sequences from this sample encode an identical CDR3 as well. The V and J genes are TRBV25-1 and TRBJ1-5, with no clear D. Germline lookup yields CDR1 MGHDK and CDR2 SYGVNS. CDR3 size: 12 residues. Between the trimmed V and J ends, which lost 2 bases and 4 bases, there was a span of 3 bases. CDR3 amino acids: CASSEGNQPQHF. CDR3 in DNA: TGTGCCAGCAGTGAAGGGAATCAGCCCCAGCATTTT.

A few counts support this clone. V usage is TRBV18 and J usage is TRBJ1-5, with TRBD1 identical over 7 bases. CDR1 and CDR2 from the germline V gene are KGHSH and LQKENI. Trimming at V came to 5 bases and at J to 7 bases, leaving 8 bases not matched to a gene. The CDR3 extends over 14 amino acids. The CDR3 DNA follows: TGTGCCAGCTCATCAGGGACAGAGAAGCAGCCCCAGCATTTT. Translation gives CASSSGTEKQPQHF.

The chain joins TRBV5-6 to TRBJ1-4; 7 nucleotides align to TRBD1. Losses at the gene ends were 4 bases for V and 8 bases for J; bases not matched to a gene: 8. Looked up from germline, CDR1 is SGHDT and CDR2 is YYEEEE. The CDR3 length is 14 residues. The CDR3 region is CASSRQGSREKLFF. In DNA form, the CDR3 reads TGTGCCAGCAGCCGACAGGGATCGCGCGAAAAACTGTTTTTT.

The chain recombines TRBV11-3 with TRBJ2-7, with 8 nucleotides matching TRBD1. Germline CDR1 and CDR2: SGHNT and YENEEA. The junction had 2 bases not matched to a gene; V was cut back by 5 bases and J by 2 bases. This CDR3 contains 13 residues. CDR3 in amino acids: CASSRQGPYEQYF. The DNA for the CDR3 is TGTGCCAGCAGCCGACAGGGGCCCTACGAGCAGTACTTC.

CDR3 nucleotides: TGCGCCAGCAGTGATAGGGGGGGGCTAGAGACCCAGTACTTC. As protein: CASSDRGGLETQYF. J is TRBJ2-5 and V is TRBV10-1, with D possibly being TRBD2 (7 bases). The CDR3 has 14 amino acids. The germline gives CDR1 WNHNN, CDR2 SYGVQD (reference sequence). Trimming removed 3 bases at V and 4 bases at J, with 12 bases between.

This clone has a single count. The chain carries TRBV4-1 and TRBJ2-2, with TRBD1 as a possible D gene (5 bases). CDR1 is MGHRA and CDR2 is YSYEKL in the germline V gene. With 4 bases removed from V and 6 bases from J, the gap between germline ends came to 12 bases. This CDR3 is built from 14 residues. CDR3 amino acids: CASSRLQGAGELFF. Written as DNA, the CDR3 is TGCGCCAGCAGCCGACTTCAAGGGGCCGGGGAGCTGTTTTTT.

The chain is built from TRBV19 and TRBJ1-3; the D gene is possibly TRBD1 (5 bases). The CDR3 extends over 16 amino acids. CDR1 LNHDA and CDR2 SQIVND come from the germline V gene (reference sequence). V was pared by 8 bases and J by 2 bases, with 19 bases between. CDR3 bases: TGTGCCAGTGGGACCGGCTCGGGTCTGACTGGAAACACCATATATTTT. This translates into CASGTGSGLTGNTIYF.

This chain uses TRBV18 with TRBJ2-1; no firm D call. This CDR3 region has 13 residues. The V gene's germline CDR1 is KGHSH and CDR2 LQKENI. Trimming removed 3 bases at V and 6 bases at J, with 9 bases between. The CDR3 loop is CASSPSLGNEQFF. CDR3 nucleotide sequence: TGTGCCAGCTCACCGTCCTTGGGCAATGAGCAGTTCTTC.